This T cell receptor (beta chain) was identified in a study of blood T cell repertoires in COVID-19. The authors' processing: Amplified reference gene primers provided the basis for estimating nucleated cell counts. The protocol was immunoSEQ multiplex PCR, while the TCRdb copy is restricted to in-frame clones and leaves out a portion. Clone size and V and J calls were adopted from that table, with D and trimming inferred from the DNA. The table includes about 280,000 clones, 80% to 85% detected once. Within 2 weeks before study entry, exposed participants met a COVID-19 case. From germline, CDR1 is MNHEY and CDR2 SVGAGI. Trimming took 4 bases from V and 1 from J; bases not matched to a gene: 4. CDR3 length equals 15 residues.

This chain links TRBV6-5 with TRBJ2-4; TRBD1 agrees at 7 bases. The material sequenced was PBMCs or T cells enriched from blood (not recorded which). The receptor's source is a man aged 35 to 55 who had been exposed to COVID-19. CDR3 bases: TGTGCCAGCAGTTTCGACAGGGTGGCCAAAAACATTCAGTACTTC. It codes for CASSFDRVAKNIQYF.